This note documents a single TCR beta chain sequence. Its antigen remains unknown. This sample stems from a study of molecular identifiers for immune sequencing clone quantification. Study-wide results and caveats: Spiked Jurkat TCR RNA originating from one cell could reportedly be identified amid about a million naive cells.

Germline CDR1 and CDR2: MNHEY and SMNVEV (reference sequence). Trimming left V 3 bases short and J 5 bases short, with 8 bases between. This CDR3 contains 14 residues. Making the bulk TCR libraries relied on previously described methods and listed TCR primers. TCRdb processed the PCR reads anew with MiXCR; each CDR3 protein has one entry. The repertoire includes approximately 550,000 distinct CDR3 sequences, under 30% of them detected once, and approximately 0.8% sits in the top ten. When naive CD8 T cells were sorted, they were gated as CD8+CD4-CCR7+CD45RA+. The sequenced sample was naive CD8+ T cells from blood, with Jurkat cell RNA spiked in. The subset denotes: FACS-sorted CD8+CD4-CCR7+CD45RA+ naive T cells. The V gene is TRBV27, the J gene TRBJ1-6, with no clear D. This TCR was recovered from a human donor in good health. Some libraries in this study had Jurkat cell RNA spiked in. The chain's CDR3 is CASSLTGNNSPLHF. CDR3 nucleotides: TGTGCCAGCAGTTTGACTGGAAATAATTCACCCCTCCACTTT.